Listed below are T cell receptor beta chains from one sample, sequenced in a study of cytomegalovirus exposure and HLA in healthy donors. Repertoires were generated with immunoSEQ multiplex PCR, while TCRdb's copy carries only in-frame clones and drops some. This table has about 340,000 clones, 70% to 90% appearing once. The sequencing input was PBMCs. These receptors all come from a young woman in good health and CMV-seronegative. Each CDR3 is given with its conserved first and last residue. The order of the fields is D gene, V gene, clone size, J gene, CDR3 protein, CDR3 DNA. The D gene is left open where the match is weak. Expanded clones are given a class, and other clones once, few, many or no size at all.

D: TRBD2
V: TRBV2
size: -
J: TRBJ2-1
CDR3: CASSQGLAGIYNEQFF
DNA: TGTGCCAGCAGCCAGGGACTAGCGGGGATATACAATGAGCAGTTCTTC

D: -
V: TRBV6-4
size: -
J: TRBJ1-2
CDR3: CASIGPRNYGYTF
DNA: TGTGCCAGCATTGGGCCAAGGAACTATGGCTACACCTTC

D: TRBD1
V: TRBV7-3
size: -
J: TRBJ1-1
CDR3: CASSFKGASEAFF
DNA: TGTGCCAGCAGCTTTAAGGGGGCGTCTGAAGCTTTCTTT

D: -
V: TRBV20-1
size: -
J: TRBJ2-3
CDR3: CSGPSGDTQYF
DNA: TGCAGTGGCCCCTCGGGGGATACGCAGTATTTT

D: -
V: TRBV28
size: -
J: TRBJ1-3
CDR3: CASIGSGNTIYF
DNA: TGTGCCAGCATCGGGTCAGGAAACACCATATATTTT

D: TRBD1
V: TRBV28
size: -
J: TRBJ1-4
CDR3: CASSQPGQGNEKLFF
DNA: TGTGCCAGCAGTCAACCGGGACAGGGAAATGAAAAACTGTTTTTT

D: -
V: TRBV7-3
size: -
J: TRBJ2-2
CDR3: CASSSPNGVSGELFF
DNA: TGTGCCAGCAGCTCCCCTAACGGGGTCAGTGGGGAGCTGTTTTTT

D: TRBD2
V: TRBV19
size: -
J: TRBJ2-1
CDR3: CASRPGGSGRLGEQFF
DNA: TGTGCCAGTAGACCTGGGGGTAGCGGGAGACTCGGGGAGCAGTTCTTC

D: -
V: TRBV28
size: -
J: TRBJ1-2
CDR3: CASSKKQGVVYGYTF
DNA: TGTGCCAGTTCGAAAAAACAGGGTGTTGTTTATGGCTACACCTTC

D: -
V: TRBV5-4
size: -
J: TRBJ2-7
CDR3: CASSLGVGSSYEQYF
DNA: TGTGCCAGCAGCTTGGGAGTTGGGAGCTCCTACGAGCAGTACTTC

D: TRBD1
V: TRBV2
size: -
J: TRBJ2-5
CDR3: CASRGDSQSETQYF
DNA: TGTGCCAGCAGGGGGGACAGTCAAAGCGAGACCCAGTACTTC

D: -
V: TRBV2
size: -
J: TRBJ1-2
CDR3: CASKGDYGYTF
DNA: TGTGCCAGCAAGGGGGACTATGGCTACACCTTC

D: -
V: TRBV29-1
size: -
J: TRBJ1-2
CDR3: CSVRAGGPTENYGYTF
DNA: TGCAGCGTCAGAGCGGGGGGCCCCACGGAAAACTATGGCTACACCTTC

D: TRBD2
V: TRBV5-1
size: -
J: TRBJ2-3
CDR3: CASSGLAESTDTQYF
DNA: TGCGCCAGCAGCGGCCTAGCGGAGAGCACAGATACGCAGTATTTT

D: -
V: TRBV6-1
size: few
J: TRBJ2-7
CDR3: CASSGQRALELHEQYF
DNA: TGTGCCAGCAGTGGCCAGAGGGCACTAGAGTTACACGAGCAGTACTTC

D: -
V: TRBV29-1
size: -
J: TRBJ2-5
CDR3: CSVALGGRLETQYF
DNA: TGCAGCGTTGCCCTCGGGGGGCGCTTAGAGACCCAGTACTTC

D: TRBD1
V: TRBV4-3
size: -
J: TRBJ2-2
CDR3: CASSQDSGVHRGLTGELFF
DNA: TGCGCCAGCAGCCAAGATTCAGGGGTTCACAGGGGGCTCACCGGGGAGCTGTTTTTT

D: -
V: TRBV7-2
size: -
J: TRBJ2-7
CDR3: CASSLTTRYEQYF
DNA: TGTGCCAGCAGCTTAACCACAAGATACGAGCAGTACTTC

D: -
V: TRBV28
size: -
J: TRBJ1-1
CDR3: CASSPRDTIIGWFLF
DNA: TGTGCCAGCAGTCCCCGGGACACCATTATCGGGTGGTTCCTCTTT

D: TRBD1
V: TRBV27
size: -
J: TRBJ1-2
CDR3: CASSRRDRPPYGYTF
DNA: TGTGCCAGCAGTCGAAGGGACAGACCACCGTATGGCTACACCTTC

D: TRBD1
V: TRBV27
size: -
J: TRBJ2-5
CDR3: CASSAGTGGLETQYF
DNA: TGTGCCAGCAGTGCCGGGACAGGGGGCTTAGAGACCCAGTACTTC

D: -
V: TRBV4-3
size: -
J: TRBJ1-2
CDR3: CASSRDTTTNYGYTF
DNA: TGCGCCAGCAGCCGGGACACCACTACTAACTATGGCTACACCTTC

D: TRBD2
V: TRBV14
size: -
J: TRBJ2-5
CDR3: CASSPSKGLQETQYF
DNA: TGTGCCAGCAGCCCCTCGAAGGGACTACAAGAGACCCAGTACTTC

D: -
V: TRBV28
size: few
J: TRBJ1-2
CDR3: CASMIWDGGGYTF
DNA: TGTGCCAGCATGATTTGGGATGGAGGTGGCTACACCTTC

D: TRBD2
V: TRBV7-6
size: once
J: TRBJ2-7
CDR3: CASSLMIASGSEQYF
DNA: TGTGCCAGCAGCTTAATGATCGCTAGCGGGAGCGAGCAGTACTTC

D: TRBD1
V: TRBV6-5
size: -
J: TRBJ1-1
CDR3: CASIHRTGGNTEAFF
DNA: TGTGCCAGCATCCACCGGACAGGGGGCAACACTGAAGCTTTCTTT

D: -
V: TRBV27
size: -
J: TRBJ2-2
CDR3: CASSSFLRTNNTGELFF
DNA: TGTGCCAGCAGTTCCTTCCTTAGGACTAATAACACCGGGGAGCTGTTTTTT

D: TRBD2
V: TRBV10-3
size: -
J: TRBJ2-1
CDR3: CAISVAGGPYEQFF
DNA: TGTGCCATCAGTGTAGCGGGAGGGCCCTATGAGCAGTTCTTC

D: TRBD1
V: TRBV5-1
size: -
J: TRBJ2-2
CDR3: CASSLLGQSTGELFF
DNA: TGCGCCAGCAGCTTGCTGGGACAGAGTACCGGGGAGCTGTTTTTT

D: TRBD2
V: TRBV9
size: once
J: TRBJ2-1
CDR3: CASSRTSGTYNEQFF
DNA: TGTGCCAGCAGTAGGACTAGCGGCACCTACAATGAGCAGTTCTTC

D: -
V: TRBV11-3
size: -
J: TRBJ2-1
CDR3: CASSLVPPGNEQFF
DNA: TGTGCCAGCAGCTTGGTCCCGCCAGGCAATGAGCAGTTCTTC

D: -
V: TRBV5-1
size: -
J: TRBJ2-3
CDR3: CASSLGPREDTQYF
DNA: TGCGCCAGCAGCCTAGGACCCAGGGAAGATACGCAGTATTTT

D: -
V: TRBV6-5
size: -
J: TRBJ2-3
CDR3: CASNTPSGTDTQYF
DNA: TGTGCCAGCAACACCCCTAGCGGCACAGATACGCAGTATTTT

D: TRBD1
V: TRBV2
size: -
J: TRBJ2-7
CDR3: CASSEDGTAYEQYF
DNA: TGTGCCAGCAGTGAAGACGGGACAGCCTACGAGCAGTACTTC

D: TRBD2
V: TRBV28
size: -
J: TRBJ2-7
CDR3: CASSRTSGVYEQYF
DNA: TGTGCCAGCAGCAGGACTAGCGGGGTCTACGAGCAGTACTTC

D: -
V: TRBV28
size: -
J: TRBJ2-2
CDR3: CASSPPLRYTGELFF
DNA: TGTGCCAGCAGTCCCCCCTTGCGGTACACCGGGGAGCTGTTTTTT

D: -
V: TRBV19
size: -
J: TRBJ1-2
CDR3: CASSITQNYGYTF
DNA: TGTGCCAGTAGTATTACCCAGAACTATGGCTACACCTTC

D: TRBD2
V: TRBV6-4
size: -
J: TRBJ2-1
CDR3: CASSALAGNEQFF
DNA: TGTGCCAGCAGTGCACTAGCGGGGAATGAGCAGTTCTTC

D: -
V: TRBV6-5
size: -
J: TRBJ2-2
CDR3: CASGQINTGELFF
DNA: TGTGCCAGCGGACAGATTAACACCGGGGAGCTGTTTTTT

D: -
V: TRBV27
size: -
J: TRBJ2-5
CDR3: CASKRGLEETQYF
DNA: TGTGCCAGCAAGAGGGGGTTGGAAGAGACCCAGTACTTC

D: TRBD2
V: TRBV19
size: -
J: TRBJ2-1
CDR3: CASSPTSGRKFF
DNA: TGTGCCAGTAGTCCGACGAGCGGGAGAAAGTTCTTC

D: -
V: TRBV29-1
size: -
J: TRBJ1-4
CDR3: CSVEDRGSRTTPTLEGEKLFF
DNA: TGCAGCGTTGAAGATCGAGGATCGCGAACAACCCCGACCCTCGAGGGTGAAAAACTGTTTTTT

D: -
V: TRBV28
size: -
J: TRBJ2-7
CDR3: CASFKGYEQYF
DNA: TGTGCCAGTTTCAAGGGGTACGAGCAGTACTTC

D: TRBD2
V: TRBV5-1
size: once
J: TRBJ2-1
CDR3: CASRPTSGTYNEQFF
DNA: TGCGCCAGCAGGCCGACTAGCGGGACTTACAATGAGCAGTTCTTC

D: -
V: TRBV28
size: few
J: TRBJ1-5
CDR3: CASSLRLAGQPQHF
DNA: TGTGCCAGCAGCCTAAGGTTAGCCGGTCAGCCCCAGCATTTT

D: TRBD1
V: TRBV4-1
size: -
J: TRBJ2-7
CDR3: CASSPGQVNSYEQYF
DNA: TGCGCCAGCAGCCCCGGACAGGTTAACTCCTACGAGCAGTACTTC

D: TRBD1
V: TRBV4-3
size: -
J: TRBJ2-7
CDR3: CASSQGTGVAYEQYF
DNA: TGCGCCAGCAGCCAAGGGACAGGGGTGGCGTACGAGCAGTACTTC

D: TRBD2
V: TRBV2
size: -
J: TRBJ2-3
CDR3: CASRPTSVSTDTQYF
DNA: TGTGCCAGCAGACCGACTAGCGTAAGCACAGATACGCAGTATTTT

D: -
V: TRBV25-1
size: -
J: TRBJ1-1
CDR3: CASSSRVNTEAFF
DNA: TGTGCCAGCAGCTCCAGGGTGAACACTGAAGCTTTCTTT

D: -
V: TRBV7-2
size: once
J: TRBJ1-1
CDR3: CASSSFQGHTEAFF
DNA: TGTGCCAGCAGCTCGTTCCAGGGCCACACTGAAGCTTTCTTT

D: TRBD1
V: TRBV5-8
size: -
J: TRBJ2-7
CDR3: CASTGTGGYEQYF
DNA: TGTGCCAGCACCGGGACAGGGGGCTACGAGCAGTACTTC

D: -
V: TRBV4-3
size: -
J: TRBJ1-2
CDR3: CASSQDTSWGGYTF
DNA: TGCGCCAGCAGCCAAGATACGTCCTGGGGCGGCTACACCTTC

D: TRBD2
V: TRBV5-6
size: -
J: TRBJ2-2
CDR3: CASSWGTSPGELFF
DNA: TGTGCCAGCAGCTGGGGGACTAGTCCCGGGGAGCTGTTTTTT

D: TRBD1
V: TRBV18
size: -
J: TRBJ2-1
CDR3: CASSPRTGGINEQFF
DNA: TGTGCCAGCTCACCCCGGACAGGGGGAATCAATGAGCAGTTCTTC

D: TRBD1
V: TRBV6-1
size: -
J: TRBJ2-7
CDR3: CASFRDSNYEQYF
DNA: TGTGCCAGCTTCCGGGACAGTAACTACGAGCAGTACTTC

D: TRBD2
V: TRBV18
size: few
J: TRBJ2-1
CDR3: CASSPGLAGGDEQFF
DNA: TGTGCCAGCTCACCCGGACTAGCGGGAGGGGATGAGCAGTTCTTC

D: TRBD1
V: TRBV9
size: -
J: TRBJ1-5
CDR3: CASSVSGTGDQPQHF
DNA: TGTGCCAGCAGCGTCTCCGGGACAGGGGACCAGCCCCAGCATTTT